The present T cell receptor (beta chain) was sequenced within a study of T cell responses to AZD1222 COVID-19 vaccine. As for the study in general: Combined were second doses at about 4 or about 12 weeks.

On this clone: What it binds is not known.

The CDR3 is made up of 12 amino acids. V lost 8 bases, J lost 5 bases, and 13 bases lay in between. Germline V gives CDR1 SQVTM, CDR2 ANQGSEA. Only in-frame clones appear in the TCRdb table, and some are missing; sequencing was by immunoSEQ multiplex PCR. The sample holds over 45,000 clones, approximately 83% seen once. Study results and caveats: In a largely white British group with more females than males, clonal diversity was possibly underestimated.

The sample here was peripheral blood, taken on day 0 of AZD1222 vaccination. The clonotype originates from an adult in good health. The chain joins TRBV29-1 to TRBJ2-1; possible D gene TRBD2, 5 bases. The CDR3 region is CSSSSAHNEQFF. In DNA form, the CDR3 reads TGCAGCTCTAGCAGCGCACACAATGAGCAGTTCTTC.